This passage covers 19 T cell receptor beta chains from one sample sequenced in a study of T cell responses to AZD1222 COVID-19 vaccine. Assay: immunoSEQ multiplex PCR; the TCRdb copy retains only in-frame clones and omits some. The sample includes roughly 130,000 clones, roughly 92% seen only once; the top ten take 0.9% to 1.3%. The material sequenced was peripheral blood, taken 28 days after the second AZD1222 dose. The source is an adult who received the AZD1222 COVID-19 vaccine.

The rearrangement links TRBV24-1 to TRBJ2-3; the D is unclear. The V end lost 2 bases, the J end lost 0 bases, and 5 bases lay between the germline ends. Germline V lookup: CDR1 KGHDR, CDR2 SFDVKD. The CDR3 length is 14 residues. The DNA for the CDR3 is TGTGCCACCAGTGATTGGGGTAGCACAGATACGCAGTATTTT. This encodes CATSDWGSTDTQYF.

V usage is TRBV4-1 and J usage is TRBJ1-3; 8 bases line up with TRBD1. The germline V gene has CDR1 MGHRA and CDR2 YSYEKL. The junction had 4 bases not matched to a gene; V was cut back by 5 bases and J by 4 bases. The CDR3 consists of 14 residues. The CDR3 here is CASSFTGGGNTIYF. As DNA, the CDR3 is TGCGCCAGCAGCTTTACAGGGGGGGGAAACACCATATATTTT.

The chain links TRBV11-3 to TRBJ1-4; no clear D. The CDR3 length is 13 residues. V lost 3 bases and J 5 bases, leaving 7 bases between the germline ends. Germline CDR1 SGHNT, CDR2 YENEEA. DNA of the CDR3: TGTGCCAGCAGCTTCTTGGAGAATGAAAAACTGTTTTTT. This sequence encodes CASSFLENEKLFF.

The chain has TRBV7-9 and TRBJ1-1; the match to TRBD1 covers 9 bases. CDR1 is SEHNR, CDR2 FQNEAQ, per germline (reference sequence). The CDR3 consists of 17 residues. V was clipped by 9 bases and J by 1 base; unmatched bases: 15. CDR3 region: CASTPGQGIGQNTEAFF. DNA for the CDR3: TGTGCCAGTACCCCGGGACAGGGAATCGGTCAGAACACTGAAGCTTTCTTT.

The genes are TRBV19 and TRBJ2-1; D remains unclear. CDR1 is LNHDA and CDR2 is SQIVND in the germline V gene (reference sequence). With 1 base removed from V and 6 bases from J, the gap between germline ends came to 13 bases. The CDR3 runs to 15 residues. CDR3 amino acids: CASSIARLSTNEQFF. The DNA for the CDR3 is TGTGCCAGTAGTATAGCGAGACTCTCAACCAATGAGCAGTTCTTC.

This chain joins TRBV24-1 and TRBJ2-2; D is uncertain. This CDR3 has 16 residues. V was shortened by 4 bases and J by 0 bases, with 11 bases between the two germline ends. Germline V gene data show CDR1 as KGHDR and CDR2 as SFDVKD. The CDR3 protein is CATSEVRQANTGELFF. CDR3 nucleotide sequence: TGTGCCACCAGTGAAGTGAGGCAGGCGAACACCGGGGAGCTGTTTTTT.

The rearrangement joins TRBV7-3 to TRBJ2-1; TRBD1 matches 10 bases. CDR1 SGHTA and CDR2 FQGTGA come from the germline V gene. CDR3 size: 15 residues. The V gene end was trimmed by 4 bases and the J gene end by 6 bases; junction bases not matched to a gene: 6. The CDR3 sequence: CASSYGTGAANEQFF. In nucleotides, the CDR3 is TGTGCCAGCAGCTACGGGACAGGGGCAGCCAATGAGCAGTTCTTC. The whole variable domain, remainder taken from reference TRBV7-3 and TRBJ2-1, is GAGVSQTPSNKVTEKGKYVELRCDPISGHTALYWYRQSLGQGPEFLIYFQGTGAADDSGLPNDRFFAVRPEGSVSTLKIQRTERGDSAVYLCASSYGTGAANEQFFGPGTRLTVL.

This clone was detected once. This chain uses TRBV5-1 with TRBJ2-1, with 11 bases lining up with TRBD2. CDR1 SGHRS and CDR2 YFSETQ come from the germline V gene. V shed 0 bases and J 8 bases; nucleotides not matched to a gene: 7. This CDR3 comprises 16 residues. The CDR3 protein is CASSLVVVAGGYEQFF. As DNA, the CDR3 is TGCGCCAGCAGCTTGGTGGTGGTAGCGGGAGGGTATGAGCAGTTCTTC.

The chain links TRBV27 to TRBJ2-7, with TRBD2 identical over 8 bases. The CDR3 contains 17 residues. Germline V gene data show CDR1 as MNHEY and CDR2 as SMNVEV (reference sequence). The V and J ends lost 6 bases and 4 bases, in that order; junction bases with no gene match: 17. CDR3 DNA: TGTGCCAGCAGCCCACCCCCTAGAAGCGGGAGACGATACGAGCAGTACTTC. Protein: CASSPPPRSGRRYEQYF.

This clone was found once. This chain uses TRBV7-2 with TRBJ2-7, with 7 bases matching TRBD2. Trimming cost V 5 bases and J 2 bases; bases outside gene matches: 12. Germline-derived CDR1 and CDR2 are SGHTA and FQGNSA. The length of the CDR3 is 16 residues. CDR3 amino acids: CASSPRIAGLTYEQYF. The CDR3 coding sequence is TGTGCCAGCAGCCCTCGGATAGCGGGTTTAACCTACGAGCAGTACTTC.

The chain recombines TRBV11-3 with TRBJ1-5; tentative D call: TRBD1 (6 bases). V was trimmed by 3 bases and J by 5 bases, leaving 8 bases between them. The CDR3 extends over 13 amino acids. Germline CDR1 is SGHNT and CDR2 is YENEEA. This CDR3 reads CASSLGGHQPQHF. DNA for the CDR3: TGTGCCAGCAGCTTGGGGGGGCATCAGCCCCAGCATTTT.

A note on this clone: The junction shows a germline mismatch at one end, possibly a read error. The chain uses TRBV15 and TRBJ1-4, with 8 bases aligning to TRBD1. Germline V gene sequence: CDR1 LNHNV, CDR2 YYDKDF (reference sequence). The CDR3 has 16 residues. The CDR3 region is CATSSPRDRPKEKLFF. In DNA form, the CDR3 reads TGTGCCACCAGCAGCCCCCGGGACAGGCCTAAAGAAAAACTGTTTTTT.

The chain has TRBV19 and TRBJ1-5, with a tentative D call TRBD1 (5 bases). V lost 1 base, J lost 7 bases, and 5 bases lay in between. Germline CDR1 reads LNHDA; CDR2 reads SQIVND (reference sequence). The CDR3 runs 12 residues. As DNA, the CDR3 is TGTGCCAGTAGTATAGGGGGCCAGCCCCAGCATTTT. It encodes CASSIGGQPQHF.

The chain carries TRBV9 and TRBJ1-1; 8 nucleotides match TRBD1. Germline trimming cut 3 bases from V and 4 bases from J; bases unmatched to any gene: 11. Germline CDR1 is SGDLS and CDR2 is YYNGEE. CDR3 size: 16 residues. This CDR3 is CASSDNFQGARTEAFF. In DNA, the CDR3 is TGTGCCAGCAGCGATAACTTCCAGGGGGCTCGCACTGAAGCTTTCTTT.

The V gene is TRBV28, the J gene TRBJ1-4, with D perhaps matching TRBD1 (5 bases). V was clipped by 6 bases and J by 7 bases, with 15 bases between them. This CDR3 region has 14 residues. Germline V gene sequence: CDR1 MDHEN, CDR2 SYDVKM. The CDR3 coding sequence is TGTGCCAGCAGGTCACCGGGACCGGGTGAAAAACTGTTTTTT. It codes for CASRSPGPGEKLFF.

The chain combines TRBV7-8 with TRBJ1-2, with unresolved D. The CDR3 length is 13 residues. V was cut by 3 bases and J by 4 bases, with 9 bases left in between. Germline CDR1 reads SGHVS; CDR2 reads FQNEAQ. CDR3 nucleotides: TGTGCCAGCAGCTTGTCGGTTCTCTATGGCTACACCTTC. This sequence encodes CASSLSVLYGYTF.

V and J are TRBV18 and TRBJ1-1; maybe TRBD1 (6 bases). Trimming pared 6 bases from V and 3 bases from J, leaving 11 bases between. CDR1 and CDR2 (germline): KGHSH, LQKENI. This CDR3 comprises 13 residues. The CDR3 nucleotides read TGTGCCAGCTCCCCAGGGGAGGACACTGAAGCTTTCTTT. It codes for CASSPGEDTEAFF.

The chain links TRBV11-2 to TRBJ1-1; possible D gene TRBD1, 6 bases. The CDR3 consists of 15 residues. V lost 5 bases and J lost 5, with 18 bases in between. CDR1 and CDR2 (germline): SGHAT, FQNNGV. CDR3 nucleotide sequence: TGTGCCAGCAGCATCCGGGACACCCCTAGGACTGAAGCTTTCTTT. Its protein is CASSIRDTPRTEAFF.

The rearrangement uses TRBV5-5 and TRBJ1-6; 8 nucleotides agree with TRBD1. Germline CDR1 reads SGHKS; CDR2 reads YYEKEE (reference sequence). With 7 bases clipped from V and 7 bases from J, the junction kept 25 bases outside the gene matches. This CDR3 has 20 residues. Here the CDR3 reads CASHPGPGGQGARLNSPLHF. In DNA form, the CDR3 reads TGTGCCAGCCATCCTGGGCCCGGGGGGCAGGGGGCCAGGTTAAATTCACCCCTCCACTTT. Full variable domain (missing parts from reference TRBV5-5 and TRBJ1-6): DAGVTQSPTHLIKTRGQQVTLRCSPISGHKSVSWYQQVLGQGPQFIFQYYEKEERGRGNFPDRFSARQFPNYSSELNVNALLLGDSALYLCASHPGPGGQGARLNSPLHFGNGTRLTVT.